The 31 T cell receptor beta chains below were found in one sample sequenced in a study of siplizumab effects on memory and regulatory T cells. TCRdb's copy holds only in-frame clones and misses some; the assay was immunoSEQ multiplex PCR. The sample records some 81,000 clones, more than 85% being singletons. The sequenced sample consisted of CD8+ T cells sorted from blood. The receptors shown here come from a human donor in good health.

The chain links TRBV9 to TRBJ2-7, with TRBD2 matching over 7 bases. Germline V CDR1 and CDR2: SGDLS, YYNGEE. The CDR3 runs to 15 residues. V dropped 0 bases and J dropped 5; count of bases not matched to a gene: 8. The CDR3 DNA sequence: TGTGCCAGCAGCGTAGCTGGGCGGGAGATGGACGAGCAGTACTTC. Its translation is CASSVAGREMDEQYF.

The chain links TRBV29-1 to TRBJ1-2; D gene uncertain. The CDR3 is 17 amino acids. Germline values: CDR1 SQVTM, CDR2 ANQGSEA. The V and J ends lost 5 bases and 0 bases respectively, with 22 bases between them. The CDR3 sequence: CSVYTAAPQRSNYGYTF. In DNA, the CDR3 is TGCAGCGTTTATACCGCCGCACCCCAGCGATCTAACTATGGCTACACCTTC.

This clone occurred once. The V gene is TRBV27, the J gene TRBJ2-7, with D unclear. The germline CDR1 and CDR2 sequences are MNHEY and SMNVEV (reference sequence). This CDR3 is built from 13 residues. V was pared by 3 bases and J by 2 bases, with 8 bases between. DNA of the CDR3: TGTGCCAGCAGTTTTAACGGTCCCTACGAGCAGTACTTC. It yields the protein CASSFNGPYEQYF.

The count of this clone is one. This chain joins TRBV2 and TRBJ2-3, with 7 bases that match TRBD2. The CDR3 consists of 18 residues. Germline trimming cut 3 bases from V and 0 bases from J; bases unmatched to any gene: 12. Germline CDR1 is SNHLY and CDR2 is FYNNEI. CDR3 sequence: CASSDPFGLEVSTDTQYF. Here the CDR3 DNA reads TGTGCCAGCAGTGACCCCTTTGGACTAGAAGTTAGCACAGATACGCAGTATTTT.

The CDR3 sequence is CASSVSGNEQFF. Written as DNA, the CDR3 is TGTGCCAGCAGCGTAAGCGGGAATGAGCAGTTCTTC. The chain joins TRBV9 to TRBJ2-1; D is perhaps TRBD2 (6 bases). The germline V and J ends were trimmed by 1 base and 7 bases, with 6 bases remaining between them. CDR1 is SGDLS and CDR2 is YYNGEE in the germline V gene. CDR3 length equals 12 residues.

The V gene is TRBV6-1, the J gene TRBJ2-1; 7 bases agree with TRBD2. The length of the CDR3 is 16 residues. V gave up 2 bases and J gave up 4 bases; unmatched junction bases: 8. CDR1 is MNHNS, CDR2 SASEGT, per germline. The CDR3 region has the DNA TGTGCCAGCAGTGAATGGTTGGGGGGGACTTACAATGAGCAGTTCTTC. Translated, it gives CASSEWLGGTYNEQFF.

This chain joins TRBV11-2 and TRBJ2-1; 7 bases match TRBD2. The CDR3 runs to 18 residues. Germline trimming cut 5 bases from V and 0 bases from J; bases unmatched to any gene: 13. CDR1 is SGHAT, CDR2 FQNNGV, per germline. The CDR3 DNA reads TGTGCCAGCAGCCTTAGCGGGCGTCTCCCGAGCTCCTACAATGAGCAGTTCTTC. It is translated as CASSLSGRLPSSYNEQFF.

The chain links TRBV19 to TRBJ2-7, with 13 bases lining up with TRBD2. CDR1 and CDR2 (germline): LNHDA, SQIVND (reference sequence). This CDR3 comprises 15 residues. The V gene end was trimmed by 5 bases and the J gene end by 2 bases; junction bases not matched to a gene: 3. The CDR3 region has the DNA TGTGCCAGTAGTGCGGGACTAGCGGGAACCTACGAGCAGTACTTC. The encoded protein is CASSAGLAGTYEQYF.

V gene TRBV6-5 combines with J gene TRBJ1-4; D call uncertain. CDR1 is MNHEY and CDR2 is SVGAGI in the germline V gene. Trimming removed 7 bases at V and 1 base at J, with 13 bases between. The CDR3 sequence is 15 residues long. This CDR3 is CASTMTAKTNEKLFF. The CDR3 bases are TGTGCCAGCACTATGACTGCAAAAACTAATGAAAAACTGTTTTTT.

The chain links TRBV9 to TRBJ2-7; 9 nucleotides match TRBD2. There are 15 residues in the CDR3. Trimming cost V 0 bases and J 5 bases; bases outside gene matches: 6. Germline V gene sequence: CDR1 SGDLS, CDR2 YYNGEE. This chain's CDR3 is CASSVGGSGSDEQYF. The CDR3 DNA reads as TGTGCCAGCAGCGTAGGGGGTAGCGGGAGCGACGAGCAGTACTTC.

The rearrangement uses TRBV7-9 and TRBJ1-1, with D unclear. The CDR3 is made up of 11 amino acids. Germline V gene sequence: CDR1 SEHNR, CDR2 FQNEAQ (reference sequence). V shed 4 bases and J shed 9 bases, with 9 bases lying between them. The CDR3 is CASSSDPQAFF. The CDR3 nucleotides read TGTGCCAGCAGCTCGGATCCGCAAGCTTTCTTT.

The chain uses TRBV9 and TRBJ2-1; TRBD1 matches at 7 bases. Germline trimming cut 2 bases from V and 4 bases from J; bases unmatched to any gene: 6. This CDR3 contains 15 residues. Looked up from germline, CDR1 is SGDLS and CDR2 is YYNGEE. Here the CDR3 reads CASSVSGGGYNEQFF. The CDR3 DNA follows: TGTGCCAGCAGCGTTTCAGGGGGTGGGTACAATGAGCAGTTCTTC. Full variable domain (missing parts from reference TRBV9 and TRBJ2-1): DSGVTQTPKHLITATGQRVTLRCSPRSGDLSVYWYQQSLDQGLQFLIQYYNGEERAKGNILERFSAQQFPDLHSELNLSSLELGDSALYFCASSVSGGGYNEQFFGPGTRLTVL.

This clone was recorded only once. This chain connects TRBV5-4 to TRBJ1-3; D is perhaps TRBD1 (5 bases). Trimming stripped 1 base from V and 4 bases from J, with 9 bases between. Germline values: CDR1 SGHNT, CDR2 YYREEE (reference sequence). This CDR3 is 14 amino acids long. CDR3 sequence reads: CASSLSGAGNTIYF. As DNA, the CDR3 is TGTGCCAGCAGCTTGAGTGGGGCCGGAAACACCATATATTTT.

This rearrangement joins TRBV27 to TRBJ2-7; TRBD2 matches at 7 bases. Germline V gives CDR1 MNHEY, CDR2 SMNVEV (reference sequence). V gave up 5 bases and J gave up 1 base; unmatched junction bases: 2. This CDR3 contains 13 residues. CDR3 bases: TGTGCCAGCAGTCTCGGGAGGTCCTACGAGCAGTACTTC. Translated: CASSLGRSYEQYF.

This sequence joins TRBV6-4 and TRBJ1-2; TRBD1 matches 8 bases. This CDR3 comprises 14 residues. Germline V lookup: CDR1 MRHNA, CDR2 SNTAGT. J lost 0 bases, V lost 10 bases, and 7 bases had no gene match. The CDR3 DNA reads TGTGCCACCGGACAGGGTTTGACTAACTATGGCTACACCTTC. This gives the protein CATGQGLTNYGYTF.

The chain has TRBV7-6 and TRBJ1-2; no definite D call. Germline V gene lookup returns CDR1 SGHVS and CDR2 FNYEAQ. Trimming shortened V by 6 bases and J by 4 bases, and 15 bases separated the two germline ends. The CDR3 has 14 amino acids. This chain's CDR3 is CASSPGNSGYGYTF. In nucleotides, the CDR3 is TGTGCCAGCAGTCCCGGTAATTCCGGCTATGGCTACACCTTC.

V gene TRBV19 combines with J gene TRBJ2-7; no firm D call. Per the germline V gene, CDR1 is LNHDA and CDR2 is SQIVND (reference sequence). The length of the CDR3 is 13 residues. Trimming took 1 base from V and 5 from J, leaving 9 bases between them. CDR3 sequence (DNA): TGTGCCAGTAGTATAGTCGCAGCTGACGAGCAGTACTTC. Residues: CASSIVAADEQYF.

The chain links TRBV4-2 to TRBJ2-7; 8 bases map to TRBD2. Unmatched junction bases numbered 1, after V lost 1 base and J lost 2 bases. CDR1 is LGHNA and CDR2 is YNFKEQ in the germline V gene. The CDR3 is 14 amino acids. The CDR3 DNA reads TGTGCCAGCAGCCAAGCGGGAGGGCCCTACGAGCAGTACTTC. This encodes CASSQAGGPYEQYF.

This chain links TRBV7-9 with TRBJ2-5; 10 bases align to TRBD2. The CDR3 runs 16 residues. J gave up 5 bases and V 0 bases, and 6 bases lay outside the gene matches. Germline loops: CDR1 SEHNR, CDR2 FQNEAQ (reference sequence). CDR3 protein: CASSLASGRYRETQYF. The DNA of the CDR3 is TGTGCCAGCAGCTTAGCTAGCGGGAGGTACAGGGAGACCCAGTACTTC.

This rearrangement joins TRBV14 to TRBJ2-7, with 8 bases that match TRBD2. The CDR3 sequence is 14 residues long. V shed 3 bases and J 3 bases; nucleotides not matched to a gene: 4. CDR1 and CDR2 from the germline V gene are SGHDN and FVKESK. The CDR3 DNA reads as TGTGCCAGCAGCCAGTTACTAGCGGACTACGAGCAGTACTTC. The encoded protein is CASSQLLADYEQYF.

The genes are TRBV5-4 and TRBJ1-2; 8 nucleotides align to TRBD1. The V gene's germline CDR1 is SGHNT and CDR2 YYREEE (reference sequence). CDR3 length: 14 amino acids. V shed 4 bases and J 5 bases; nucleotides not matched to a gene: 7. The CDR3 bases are TGTGCCAGCAGCCTAGACAGGGGTCGGTATGGCTACACCTTC. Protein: CASSLDRGRYGYTF.

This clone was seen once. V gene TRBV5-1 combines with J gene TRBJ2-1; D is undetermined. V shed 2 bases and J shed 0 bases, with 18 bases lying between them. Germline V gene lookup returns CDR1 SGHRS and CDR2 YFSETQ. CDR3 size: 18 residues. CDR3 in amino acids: CASSLLEPAMSSYNEQFF. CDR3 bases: TGCGCCAGCAGCTTATTAGAACCGGCGATGAGCTCCTACAATGAGCAGTTCTTC.

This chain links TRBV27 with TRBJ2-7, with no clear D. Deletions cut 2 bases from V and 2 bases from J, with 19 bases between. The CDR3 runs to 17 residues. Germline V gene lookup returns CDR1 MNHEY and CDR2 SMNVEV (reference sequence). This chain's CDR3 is CASSLGMEGPDPYEQYF. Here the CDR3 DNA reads TGTGCCAGCAGTTTAGGAATGGAAGGGCCTGATCCCTACGAGCAGTACTTC.

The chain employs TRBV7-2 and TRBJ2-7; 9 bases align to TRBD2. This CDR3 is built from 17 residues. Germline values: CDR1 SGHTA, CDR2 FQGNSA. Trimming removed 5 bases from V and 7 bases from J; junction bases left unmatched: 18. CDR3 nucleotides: TGTGCCAGCAGCCCCCTAGGAAAAGGGCTAGCGGGAAGTGAGCAGTACTTC. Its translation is CASSPLGKGLAGSEQYF. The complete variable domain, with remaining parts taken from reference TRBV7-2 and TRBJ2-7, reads GAGVSQSPSNKVTEKGKDVELRCDPISGHTALYWYRQSLGQGLEFLIYFQGNSAPDKSGLPSDRFSAERTGGSVSTLTIQRTQQEDSAVYLCASSPLGKGLAGSEQYFGPGTRLTVT.

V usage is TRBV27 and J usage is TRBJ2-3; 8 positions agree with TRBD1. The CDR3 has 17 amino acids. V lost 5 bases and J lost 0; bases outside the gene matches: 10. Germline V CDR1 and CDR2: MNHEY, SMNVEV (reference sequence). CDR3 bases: TGTGCCAGCAGTCAGGGGGCGACGCCCCTAAGCACAGATACGCAGTATTTT. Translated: CASSQGATPLSTDTQYF.

The CDR3 coding sequence is TGTGCCAGCAGCTTAGGACAGACTAATCAGCCCCAGCATTTT. The encoded protein is CASSLGQTNQPQHF. This sequence joins TRBV11-2 and TRBJ1-5; perhaps TRBD1 as D (5 bases). The germline V gene encodes CDR1 SGHAT and CDR2 FQNNGV. CDR3 length: 14 amino acids. V was shortened by 1 base and J by 4 bases, with 8 bases between the two germline ends.

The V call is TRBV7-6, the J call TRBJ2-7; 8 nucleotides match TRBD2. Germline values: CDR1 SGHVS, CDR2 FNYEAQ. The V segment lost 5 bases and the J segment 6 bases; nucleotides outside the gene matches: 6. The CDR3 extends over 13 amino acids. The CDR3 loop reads CASSPGLGSEQYF. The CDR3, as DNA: TGTGCCAGCAGCCCGGGACTAGGGAGCGAGCAGTACTTC.

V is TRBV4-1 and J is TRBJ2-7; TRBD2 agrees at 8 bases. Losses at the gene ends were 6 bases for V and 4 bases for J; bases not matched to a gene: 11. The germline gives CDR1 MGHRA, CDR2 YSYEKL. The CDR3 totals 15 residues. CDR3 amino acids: CASSLTSGVGYEQYF. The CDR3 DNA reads TGCGCCAGCAGTCTTACTAGCGGAGTGGGATACGAGCAGTACTTC.

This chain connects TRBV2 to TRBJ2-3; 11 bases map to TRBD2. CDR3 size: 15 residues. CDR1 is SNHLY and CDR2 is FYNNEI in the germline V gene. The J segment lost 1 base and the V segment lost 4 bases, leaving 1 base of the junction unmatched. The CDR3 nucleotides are TGTGCCAGCAGTGTTAGCGGGAGGGGCACAGATACGCAGTATTTT. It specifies CASSVSGRGTDTQYF.

CDR3 in DNA: TGTGCCAGTAGTATAGGACTTTACAATGAGCAGTTCTTC. It yields the protein CASSIGLYNEQFF. This chain joins TRBV19 and TRBJ2-1; D gene unclear. The V end was cut by 1 base, the J end by 4 bases, with 5 bases between. CDR3 length equals 13 residues. Per germline, CDR1 LNHDA and CDR2 SQIVND (reference sequence).

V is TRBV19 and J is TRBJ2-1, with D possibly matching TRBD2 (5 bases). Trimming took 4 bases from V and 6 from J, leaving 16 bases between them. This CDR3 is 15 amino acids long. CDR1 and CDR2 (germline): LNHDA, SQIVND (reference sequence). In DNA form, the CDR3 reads TGTGCCAGTAGTAATAGCGACTTCCCCCGCAATGAGCAGTTCTTC. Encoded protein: CASSNSDFPRNEQFF.